Presented here are 6 T cell receptor beta chains from one specimen sequenced in a study of blood T cells in healthy people across ages. Using a J-beta primer mix together with a sample-barcoded 5' primer, a second PCR was run for roughly 6 to 11 cycles. Each CDR3 protein gets one entry after TCRdb re-called the 5' RACE reads with MiXCR. Of about 510,000 distinct CDR3 sequences in the sample, approximately 26% were seen once. The data also belong to a second study, concerning T cells of mothers and their children.

Sequenced sample: blood. Every receptor here comes from a boy aged 2 to 9 in good health.

This clonotype was detected only a few times. V usage is TRBV5-6 and J usage is TRBJ2-7, with D unclear. This CDR3 region has 13 residues. Germline CDR1 is SGHDT and CDR2 is YYEEEE. Trimming took 2 bases from V and 2 from J, leaving 8 bases between them. The CDR3 loop is CASSFAVPYEQYF. The DNA of the CDR3 is TGTGCCAGCAGCTTTGCGGTCCCCTACGAGCAGTACTTC.

V gene TRBV20-1 combines with J gene TRBJ2-5; TRBD2 aligns across 8 bases. The CDR3 loop spans 16 amino acids. Germline CDR1 is DFQATT and CDR2 is SNEGSKA (reference sequence). The V and J ends lost 1 base and 2 bases, in that order; junction bases with no gene match: 9. CDR3 amino acids: CSARAAGGGRQETQYF. CDR3 DNA sequence: TGCAGTGCTAGAGCGGCGGGGGGTGGTCGGCAAGAGACCCAGTACTTC.

This clonotype was counted between two and nine times. A junction boundary mismatches the germline segment, possibly from a read error. The chain recombines TRBV12-3 or TRBV12-4 with TRBJ2-7; TRBD2 matches 9 bases. The CDR3 totals 12 residues. This chain's CDR3 is CASSLGGGEVFF. DNA for the CDR3: TGTGCCAGCAGTTTAGGCGGGGGGGAGGTGTTCTTC.

The chain combines TRBV7-9 with TRBJ2-5; D is perhaps TRBD1 (5 bases). Germline-derived CDR1 and CDR2 are SEHNR and FQNEAQ (reference sequence). The germline V and J ends were trimmed by 1 base and 5 bases, with 11 bases remaining between them. The CDR3 consists of 14 residues. The CDR3 protein is CASSLVYSGETQYF. The CDR3 coding sequence is TGTGCCAGCAGCTTAGTCTACTCAGGGGAGACCCAGTACTTC.

The chain is built from TRBV19 and TRBJ1-6, with a possible D match to TRBD1 (5 bases). The V and J ends lost 5 bases and 8 bases respectively, with 25 bases between them. Germline V gene data show CDR1 as LNHDA and CDR2 as SQIVND (reference sequence). CDR3 size: 18 residues. CDR3 in amino acids: CASSPTAYRLWGDSPLHF. The CDR3, as DNA: TGTGCCAGTAGTCCGACGGCATACAGGCTGTGGGGGGATTCACCCCTCCACTTT.

V gene TRBV7-2 combines with J gene TRBJ2-1; D unclear. The V end lost 2 bases, the J end lost 8 bases, and 7 bases lay between the germline ends. The length of the CDR3 is 12 residues. CDR1 SGHTA and CDR2 FQGNSA come from the germline V gene. DNA of the CDR3: TGTGCCAGCAGCTTACTAGTCTATGAGCAGTTCTTC. As protein: CASSLLVYEQFF. Based on the CDR3 plus reference TRBV7-2 and TRBJ2-1, the full variable domain is GAGVSQSPSNKVTEKGKDVELRCDPISGHTALYWYRQSLGQGLEFLIYFQGNSAPDKSGLPSDRFSAERTGGSVSTLTIQRTQQEDSAVYLCASSLLVYEQFFGPGTRLTVL.